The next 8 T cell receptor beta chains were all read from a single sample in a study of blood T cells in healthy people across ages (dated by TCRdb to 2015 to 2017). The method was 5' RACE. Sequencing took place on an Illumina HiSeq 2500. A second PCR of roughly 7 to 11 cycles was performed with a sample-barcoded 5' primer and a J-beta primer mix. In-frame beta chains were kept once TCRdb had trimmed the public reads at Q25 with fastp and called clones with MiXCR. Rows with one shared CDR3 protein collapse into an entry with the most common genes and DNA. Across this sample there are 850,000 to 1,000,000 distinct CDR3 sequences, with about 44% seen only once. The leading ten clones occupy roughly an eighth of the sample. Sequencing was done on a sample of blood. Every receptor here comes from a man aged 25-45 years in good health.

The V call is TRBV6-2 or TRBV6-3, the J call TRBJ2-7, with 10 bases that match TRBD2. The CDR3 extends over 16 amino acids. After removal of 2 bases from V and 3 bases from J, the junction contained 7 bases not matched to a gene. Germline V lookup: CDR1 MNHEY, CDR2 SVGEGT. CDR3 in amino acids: CASSYRLAGERYEQYF. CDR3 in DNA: TGTGCCAGCAGTTACCGGCTAGCGGGGGAGCGCTACGAGCAGTACTTC.

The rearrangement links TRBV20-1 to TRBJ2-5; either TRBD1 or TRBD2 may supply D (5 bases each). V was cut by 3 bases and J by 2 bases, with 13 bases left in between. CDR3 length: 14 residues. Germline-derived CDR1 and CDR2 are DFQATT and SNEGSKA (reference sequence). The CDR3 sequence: CSARFERGQETQYF. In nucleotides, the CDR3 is TGCAGTGCTAGGTTTGAGAGGGGTCAAGAGACCCAGTACTTC.

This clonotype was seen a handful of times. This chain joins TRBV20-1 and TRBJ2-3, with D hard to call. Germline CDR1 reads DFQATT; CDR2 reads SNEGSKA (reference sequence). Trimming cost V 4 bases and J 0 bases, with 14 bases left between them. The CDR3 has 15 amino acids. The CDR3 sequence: CSATRQAISTDTQYF. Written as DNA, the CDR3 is TGCAGTGCTACTCGGCAGGCGATTAGCACAGATACGCAGTATTTT.

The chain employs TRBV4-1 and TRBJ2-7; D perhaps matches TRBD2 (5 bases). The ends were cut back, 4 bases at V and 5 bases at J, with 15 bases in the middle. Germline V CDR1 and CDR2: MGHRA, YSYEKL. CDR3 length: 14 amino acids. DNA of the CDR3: TGCGCCAGCAGCCTTCTATTCGGGAAGCACGAGCAGTACTTC. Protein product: CASSLLFGKHEQYF.

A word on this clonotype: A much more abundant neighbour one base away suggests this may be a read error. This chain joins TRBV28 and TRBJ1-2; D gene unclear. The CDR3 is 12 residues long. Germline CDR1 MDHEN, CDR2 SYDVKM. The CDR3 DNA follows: TGTGCCAGCAGCCTCCCCATGGATGGCTGCACCTTC. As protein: CASSLPMDGCTF.

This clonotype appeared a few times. This CDR3 is CSVAQGPLTGELFF. CDR3 coding DNA: TGCAGCGTAGCCCAGGGGCCCCTCACCGGGGAGCTGTTTTTT. The chain couples TRBV29-1 to TRBJ2-2, with D possibly being TRBD1 (6 bases). Trimming removed 6 bases at V and 4 bases at J, with 15 bases between. Per germline, CDR1 SQVTM and CDR2 ANQGSEA. This CDR3 contains 14 residues.

The CDR3 is CSATDPGQGLTDTQYF. As DNA, the CDR3 is TGCAGTGCTACAGATCCGGGACAGGGGCTAACAGATACGCAGTATTTT. V usage is TRBV20-1 and J usage is TRBJ2-3; 10 nucleotides match TRBD1. V was pared by 4 bases and J by 3 bases, with 10 bases of the junction left unmatched. There are 16 residues in the CDR3. CDR1 is DFQATT and CDR2 is SNEGSKA in the germline V gene (reference sequence).

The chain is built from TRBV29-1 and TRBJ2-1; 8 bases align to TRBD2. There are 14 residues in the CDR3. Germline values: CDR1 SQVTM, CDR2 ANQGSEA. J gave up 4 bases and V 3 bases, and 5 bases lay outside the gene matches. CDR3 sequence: CSVDPASGYNEQFF. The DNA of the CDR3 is TGCAGCGTTGATCCGGCTAGCGGGTACAATGAGCAGTTCTTC.